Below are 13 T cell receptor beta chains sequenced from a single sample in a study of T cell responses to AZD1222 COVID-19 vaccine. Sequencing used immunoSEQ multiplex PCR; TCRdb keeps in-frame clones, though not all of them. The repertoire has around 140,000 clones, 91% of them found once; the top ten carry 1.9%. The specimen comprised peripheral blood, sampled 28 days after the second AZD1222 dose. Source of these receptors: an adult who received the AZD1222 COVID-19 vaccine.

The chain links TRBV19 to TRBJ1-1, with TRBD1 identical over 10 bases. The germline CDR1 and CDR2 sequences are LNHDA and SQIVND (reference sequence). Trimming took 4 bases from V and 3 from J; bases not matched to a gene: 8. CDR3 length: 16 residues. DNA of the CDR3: TGTGCCAGTAGTACCAGCCTCGGACAGGGGGACACTGAAGCTTTCTTT. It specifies CASSTSLGQGDTEAFF.

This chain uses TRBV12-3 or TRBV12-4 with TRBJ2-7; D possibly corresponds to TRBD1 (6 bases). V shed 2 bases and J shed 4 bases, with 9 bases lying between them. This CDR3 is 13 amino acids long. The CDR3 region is CASSLQTGYEQYV. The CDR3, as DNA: TGTGCCAGCAGTTTACAGACAGGTTACGAGCAGTACGTC.

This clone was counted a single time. CDR3 amino acids: CASSLRSETQYF. Here the CDR3 DNA reads TGTGCCAGCAGCTTGAGGAGCGAGACCCAGTACTTC. V is TRBV7-9 and J is TRBJ2-5; unclear D gene. With 3 bases removed from V and 5 bases from J, the gap between germline ends came to 7 bases. The CDR3 is 12 residues long. Germline values: CDR1 SEHNR, CDR2 FQNEAQ (reference sequence). Together with reference TRBV7-9 and TRBJ2-5, the CDR3 gives the full variable domain: DTGVSQNPRHKITKRGQNVTFRCDPISEHNRLYWYRQTLGQGPEFLTYFQNEAQLEKSRLLSDRFSAERPKGSFSTLEIQRTEQGDSAMYLCASSLRSETQYFGPGTRLLVL.

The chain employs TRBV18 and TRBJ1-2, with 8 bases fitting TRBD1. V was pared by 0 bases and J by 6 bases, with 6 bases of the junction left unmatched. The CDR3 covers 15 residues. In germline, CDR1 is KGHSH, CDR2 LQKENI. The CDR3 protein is CASSPPRTGIHGYTF. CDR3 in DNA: TGTGCCAGCTCACCACCTCGGACAGGGATCCATGGCTACACCTTC.

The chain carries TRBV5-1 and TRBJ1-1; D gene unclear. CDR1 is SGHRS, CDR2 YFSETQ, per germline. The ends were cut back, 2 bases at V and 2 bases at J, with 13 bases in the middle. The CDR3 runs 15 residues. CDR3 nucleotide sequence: TGCGCCAGCAGCTTAATGACAAGTCCTAACACTGAAGCTTTCTTT. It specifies CASSLMTSPNTEAFF.

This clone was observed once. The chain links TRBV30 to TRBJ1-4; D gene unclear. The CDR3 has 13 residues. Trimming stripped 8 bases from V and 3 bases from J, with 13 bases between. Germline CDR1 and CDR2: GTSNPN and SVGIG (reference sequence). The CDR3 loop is CASAKGANEKLFF. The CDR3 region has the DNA TGTGCCAGCGCGAAGGGAGCTAATGAAAAACTGTTTTTT. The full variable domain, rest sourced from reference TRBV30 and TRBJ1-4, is SQTIHQWPATLVQPVGSPLSLECTVEGTSNPNLYWYRQAAGRGLQLLFYSVGIGQISSEVPQNLSASRPQDRQFILSSKKLLLSDSGFYLCASAKGANEKLFFGSGTQLSVL.

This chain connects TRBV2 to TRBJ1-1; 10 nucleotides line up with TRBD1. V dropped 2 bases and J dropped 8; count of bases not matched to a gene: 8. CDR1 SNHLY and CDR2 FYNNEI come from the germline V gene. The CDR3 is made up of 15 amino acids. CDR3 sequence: CASSERDRGRPEAFF. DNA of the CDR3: TGTGCCAGCAGTGAACGGGACAGGGGCCGCCCAGAAGCTTTCTTT.

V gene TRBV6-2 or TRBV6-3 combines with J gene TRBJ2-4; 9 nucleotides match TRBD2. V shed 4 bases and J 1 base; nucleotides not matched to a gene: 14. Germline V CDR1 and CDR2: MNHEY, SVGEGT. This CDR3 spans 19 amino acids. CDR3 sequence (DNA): TGTGCCAGCAGTTTCCCAGCGGGAGGAATCGTTACGGCCAAAAACATTCAGTACTTC. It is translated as CASSFPAGGIVTAKNIQYF.

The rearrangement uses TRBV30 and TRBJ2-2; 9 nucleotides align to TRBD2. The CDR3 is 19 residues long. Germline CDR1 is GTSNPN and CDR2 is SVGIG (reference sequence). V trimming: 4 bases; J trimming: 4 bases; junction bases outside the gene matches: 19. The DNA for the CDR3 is TGTGCCTGGAAACGTACAAATTTGGGCGGGAGGGTCGTCACCGGGGAGCTGTTTTTT. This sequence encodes CAWKRTNLGGRVVTGELFF.

CDR3 nucleotide sequence: TGTGCCACCAGTGATTTGCGACTAGCGGGAGGGCAGTTCTTC. As protein: CATSDLRLAGGQFF. The chain is built from TRBV24-1 and TRBJ2-1, with 13 bases aligning to TRBD2. CDR3 length: 14 amino acids. Germline assignment: CDR1 KGHDR and CDR2 SFDVKD. With 0 bases clipped from V and 12 bases from J, the junction kept 1 base outside the gene matches.

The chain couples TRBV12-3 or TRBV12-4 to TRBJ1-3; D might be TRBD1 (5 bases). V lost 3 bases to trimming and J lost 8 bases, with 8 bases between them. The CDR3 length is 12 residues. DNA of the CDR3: TGTGCCAGCAGTTTTGGGGGGGACACCATATATTTT. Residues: CASSFGGDTIYF.

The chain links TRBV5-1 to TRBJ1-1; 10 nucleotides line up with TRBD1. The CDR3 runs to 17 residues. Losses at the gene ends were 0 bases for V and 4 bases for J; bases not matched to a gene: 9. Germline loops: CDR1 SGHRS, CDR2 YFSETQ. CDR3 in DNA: TGCGCCAGCAGCTTGGCCGCCGGGACAGGGGTCCCCACTGAAGCTTTCTTT. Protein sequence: CASSLAAGTGVPTEAFF. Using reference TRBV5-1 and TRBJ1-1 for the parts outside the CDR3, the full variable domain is KAGVTQTPRYLIKTRGQQVTLSCSPISGHRSVSWYQQTPGQGLQFLFEYFSETQRNKGNFPGRFSGRQFSNSRSEMNVSTLELGDSALYLCASSLAAGTGVPTEAFFGQGTRLTVV.

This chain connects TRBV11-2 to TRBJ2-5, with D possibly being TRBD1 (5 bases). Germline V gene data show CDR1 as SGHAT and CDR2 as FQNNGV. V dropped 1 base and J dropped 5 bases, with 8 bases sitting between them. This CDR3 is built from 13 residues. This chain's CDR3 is CASSLGQRETQYF. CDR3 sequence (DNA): TGTGCCAGCAGCTTAGGACAGAGGGAGACCCAGTACTTC.